This TCR beta chain stems from a study of T cell repertoires in cytomegalovirus infection. Whole-study context: Indications came from public TCR beta signatures; they pointed to CMV infection and to a matching HLA type.

The ends were cut back, 0 bases at V and 14 bases at J, with 11 bases in the middle. CDR1 and CDR2 from the germline V gene are SGHTA and FQGNSA. The CDR3 totals 12 residues. Study results and caveats: In two of eight donors, the top clonotype was HLA-C-restricted CMV-specific. Accumulated public TCR beta family frequency recognized individuals carrying CMV together with the relevant HLA.

TCRdb re-called the reads through MiXCR, storing one row per CDR3 protein. This repertoire shows about 770,000 distinct CDR3 sequences, roughly 28% found once; its top ten account for approximately 14%. This clonotype was detected many times. Its specificity is unknown. J is TRBJ2-1 and V is TRBV7-2; D ambiguous. The source material was cultured CD8+ T cells from PBMCs, sampled from culture after CMV antigen stimulation. The receptor was isolated from a human donor in good health (CMV status not recorded). Some clones in this sample may be carry-over from other donors' samples. The CDR3 DNA reads TGTGCCAGCAGCTTAGCGAGGCTTCCCGAGTTCTTC. Its translation: CASSLARLPEFF.